The rows below give T cell receptor beta chains drawn from one sample of a study of blood T cell repertoires in COVID-19. Produced via immunoSEQ multiplex PCR; TCRdb's table is partial and in-frame only. Of approximately 170,000 clones listed, about 85% are singletons. The sequencing sample was made of peripheral blood. The receptors stem from a man aged 80 or over with COVID-19, enrolled during active disease. The conserved cysteine and the conserved F or W are not part of the CDR3 here. Expanded clones are given a class, and other clones once, few, many or no size at all.

>TRBJ1-6|once|TRBV5-5
ASSLTSTGALGSPLH
>TRBJ1-2|-|TRBV4-2
ASSQPPGTYGYT
>TRBJ2-5|-|TRBV10-3
AISDPGLPAQETQY
>TRBJ1-2|-|TRBV28
ASSSGWFGQGSNYGYT
>TRBJ1-6|-|TRBV7-2
ASSLRTGSPLH
>TRBJ2-3|once|TRBV6-2/TRBV6-3
ASSTSSGGALYTQY
>TRBJ1-2|-|TRBV29-1
SVPKGQGYGYT
>TRBJ1-1|-|TRBV11-2
ASSLGGGEGF
>TRBJ2-1|-|TRBV14
ASSQWGQKF
>TRBJ1-3|-|TRBV6-1
ASSETWSSGNTIY
>TRBJ2-2|-|TRBV10-3
AISRGNTGELF
>TRBJ1-1|few|TRBV28
ASSFLGARTEAF
>TRBJ1-1|-|TRBV4-3
ASSQGGDSTEAF
>TRBJ1-5|-|TRBV19
ASSTTTQGAWQPQH
>TRBJ2-5|-|TRBV23-1
ASSQQGPEETQY
>TRBJ1-3|-|TRBV7-8
ASSRDRAGNTIY
>TRBJ2-1|-|TRBV7-2
ASSARTSGALGAYNEQF
>TRBJ1-6|-|TRBV10-3
AIRTGANSPLH
>TRBJ2-2|-|TRBV6-5
ASRPPRVGGELF
>TRBJ1-3|-|TRBV6-2/TRBV6-3
ASSYSRVAGNTIY
>TRBJ1-5|-|TRBV19
ATTDRGSNQPQH
>TRBJ2-6|-|TRBV6-1
ASSDRGNNVLT
>TRBJ1-5|-|TRBV6-1
ASSDTEGSNQPQH
>TRBJ2-1|-|TRBV27
ASGLSGAQYNEQF
>TRBJ2-7|-|TRBV7-8
ASSLQHPSYEQY
>TRBJ2-3|-|TRBV28
ASSFGGKGTDTQY